The rows below give T cell receptor beta chains drawn from one sample of a study of STAT3 mutations in large granular lymphocyte leukemia. Produced via immunoSEQ multiplex PCR; TCRdb's table is partial and in-frame only. The data contain 7,000 to 9,000 clones, under 85% of them singletons. The sequenced sample consisted of peripheral blood mononuclear cells. All receptors come from a middle-aged woman with T-cell large granular lymphocyte leukemia. Some clones in this sample may be carry-over from other donors' samples. The conserved cysteine and the conserved F or W are not part of the CDR3 here. Fields, in order: V gene, CDR3 protein.

TRBV27 ASSLGPLSRGYT
TRBV5-1 ASSLVGTTYEQY
TRBV30 AWSVRGANVLT
TRBV27 ASSPPFGGGSYEQY
TRBV13 ASSLSQGIANYGYT
TRBV5-1 ASSLGGRAYNEQF
TRBV5-6 ASSLESRDRGRDYGYT
TRBV11-3 ASSRAGATSPLH
TRBV6-6 ASSSGASYEQY
TRBV5-1 ASSLEGIYGYT
TRBV25-1 ASSEETGRRY
TRBV7-9 ASSLALAQAISYEQY
TRBV18 ASSPPDEYGYT
TRBV4-3 ASSQDWKGSNTEAF
TRBV7-9 ASTTAQGRNSPLH
TRBV30 AWFKPGHSNEKLF
TRBV30 AWTRNTGLGKLF
TRBV7-9 ASSLSSGGLGEQF
TRBV7-9 ASGGAKWALYEQY
TRBV7-9 ASSLGQGGQPQH
TRBV30 AWSAGGPGEQF
TRBV5-6 ASSFAENTEAF
TRBV6-5 ASSLQIAFTYEQY
TRBV5-1 ASSWGGTGGDGYT
TRBV10-1 AKGQGFYEQY
TRBV18 ASSLRQGGDTEAF
TRBV29-1 SAEGLGAF
TRBV7-9 ASSRDYEQY
TRBV5-1 ASSLVGSPYEQY
TRBV2 ASSEDPVYYGYT
TRBV7-9 ASSLNRGKKLF
TRBV29-1 SVVLEPSGGTEAF
TRBV15 ATSRGQGSETQY
TRBV12-5 ASGFSTLPRLGEETQY
TRBV27 ASRDRGRPDGYT
TRBV6-5 ASRGSLTYEQY
TRBV7-9 ASSLAGGWQPQH
TRBV29-1 SAREGAVGYT
TRBV13 ASSLGGLADYTDTQY
TRBV5-1 ASSPGRGNYEQY
TRBV7-9 ASSSGAGGRAAYEQY
TRBV6-6 ASESNTEAF